This TCR beta chain stems from a study of OX40 agonist ivuxolimab in advanced cancers. With respect to the entire study: The costimulatory receptor OX40 (CD134) was targeted by ivuxolimab, a fully human IgG2 agonistic monoclonal antibody. Partial responses occurred in three dose-escalation patients: two with cutaneous melanoma and one with hepatocellular carcinoma. Of the 52 patients in dose escalation, some 20 had hepatocellular carcinoma, about 15 had melanoma, 9 had renal cell carcinoma and 9 had head and neck cancer. The purpose of peripheral TCRbeta sequencing was to test whether ivuxolimab changed TCR sequence diversity and led to clonal T-cell expansion. The paper reports the monotherapy dose-escalation portion (N ≈ 50 patients) of the phase I ivuxolimab trial. Patients were allowed to have had prior anti-PD-1, anti-PD-L1 or anti-CTLA-4 therapy, and less than 45% of the dose-escalation patients had previously received checkpoint inhibitors. A male proportion of 82.7% and a mean age of approximately 62 years, ranging from 23 to 79, were recorded for the dose-escalation cohort. Intravenous ivuxolimab was administered to patients every 2 weeks at six dose levels: 0.01, 0.1, 0.3, 1.5, 3 and 10 mg/kg.

Study-wide conclusions, independent of this receptor: At doses of 0.1 to 3.0 mg/kg, clonal expansion of both CD4+ and CD8+ T cells in blood was seen between baseline and week 6. Low levels of normalized T-cell clonal expansion were also shown by some nonresponding patients. After ivuxolimab, more expanded clones were found on average in CD8+ T cells than in CD4+ T cells. The antigen specificity of the peripheral T cells that underwent clonal expansion was not determined. In the 0.1-3.0 mg/kg groups, partial responders had among the lowest normalized peripheral clonal expansion, particularly in CD8+ T cells.

Genomic DNA was extracted from sorted cells for sequencing of the TCRbeta CDR3 region. TCRbeta CDR3 regions were sequenced using the immunoSEQ Assay. The source is immuneACCESS, and TCRdb retained only in-frame sequences with V and J called. Part of the clones is not carried over; for the studies checked, unresolved V genes explain less than half of this, and the remainder is unexplained. The sample contains 80,000 or so clones, approximately 85% of them found a single time. The top ten constitute 2.2% of the sample. This clone has only one observation. This clone's antigen is unknown. Base quality data are lacking; no much larger clone is found one base away. Patients with a history of autoimmune disease or receiving systemic immunosuppression were excluded from the trial. In every dose cohort, peripheral blood was drawn for TCR sequencing at baseline, cycle 4 day 1, and cycle 7 day 1. Samples came from an open-label, multicenter, first-in-human phase I dose-escalation trial of ivuxolimab. The trial enrolled adults with locally advanced or metastatic head and neck squamous cell, hepatocellular, melanoma or renal cell carcinoma. Before TCR sequencing, CD4+ and CD8+ T cells were separately sorted from peripheral blood.

The CDR3 runs 18 residues from the cysteine to the phenylalanine. This entry keeps only the CDR3 DNA: 54 bases, framed from base 1. According to the germline V gene, CDR1 reads SGHDN and CDR2 reads FVKESK. From V the trimming removes 4 bases and from J it removes 1 base, while the gene matches leave 14 bases of the junction unaccounted for. Recombination joined TRBV14 with TRBJ1-2, with 8 central nucleotides matching TRBD1. The receptor was derived from an adult with an advanced solid tumor such as melanoma, head and neck, liver or kidney cancer. The starting material was CD4+ or CD8+ T cells sorted from blood, obtained in a trial of the OX40 agonist ivuxolimab. The CDR3 here reads CASSPPQAGGPFNYGYTF. Read as DNA, the sequence is TGTGCCAGCAGCCCCCCTCAGGCAGGGGGCCCTTTTAACTATGGCTACACCTTC.